This T cell receptor beta chain was observed in a study of blood T cell repertoires in COVID-19 (dated by TCRdb to the early 2020s). Some background on the complete study: The collaborator samples originated in the United States, Italy and Spain and spanned the acute and convalescent phases of COVID-19. The samples were drawn from the first 160 participants of the ongoing ImmuneRACE study and from 1,200 or so subjects provided by 6 global collaborators. The material from the prospective study consisted of cDNA or gDNA derived from T cells, B-cell-depleted T cells, or PBMCs. The repertoires were released in a freely available public database meant as a resource for research on the immune response to SARS-CoV-2. Where available, HLA class I and class II types were obtained from metadata supplied by the sample provider rather than from assay-based typing. Deeply sampled blood TCRbeta repertoires from subjects exposed to, actively infected with, or recovered from COVID-19 were included in the dataset. A de-identified subject ID, COVID-19 status, age in years and sex were almost always included in the sample metadata. What the study reported, not specific to this receptor: The quantity of clinical and demographic metadata differed by source and by participant and was supplied without curation.

Note on this clone: Its antigen remains undetermined. No much larger clonotype is one base removed from it; base qualities were not supplied.

Each collaborating institution followed its own protocols to collect whole blood in K2EDTA tubes. For TCRbeta analysis, collaborator samples were shipped as frozen whole blood, as isolated PBMCs, or as DNA extracted from either sample type. The immunoSEQ Assay, a bias-controlled multiplex PCR, was used to amplify TCRbeta CDR3 regions from genomic DNA. For the original study's pipeline: Nucleated cell counts per sample were estimated from amplification of reference gene primers within the assay. Sequence reads were collapsed and filtered to measure the absolute abundance of every unique TCRbeta CDR3 rearrangement. Productive Simpson clonality was computed per sample as the square root of Simpson's diversity index over productive rearrangements. The clones in this table, taken by TCRdb from immuneACCESS, are in-frame only. Not every clone is retained; where verified, under half of the shortfall comes from an unresolved V gene, and the cause of the rest is unknown. That table is the source of V, J and clone size, and D and trimming were worked out from the DNA. The sample records 180,000 or so clones, around 85% of which are singletons. The ten biggest clones cover approximately 9.8% of the sample.

The germline ends are 11 bases apart after V is trimmed by 6 bases and J by 0 bases. CDR3 length: 13 amino acids, cysteine to phenylalanine. The kept DNA is CDR3 alone, 39 bases in frame from the first base. The CDR1 and CDR2 encoded by the germline V gene are SQVTM and ANQGSEA. Sequencing was carried out using peripheral blood. This clonotype was obtained from a woman of 80 years or more with acute or convalescent COVID-19. The chain is assembled from TRBV29-1 and TRBJ1-2; the D segment cannot be called with confidence. The CDR3 protein sequence reads: CSVKSGSNYGYTF. The nucleotide sequence reads TGCAGCGTCAAAAGCGGATCTAACTATGGCTACACCTTC.